This passage covers 4 T cell receptor beta chains from one sample sequenced in a study of cytomegalovirus exposure and HLA in healthy donors. The primer mix had 60 Vbeta and 13 Jbeta primers. TCRdb keeps only in-frame clones here, not all; method: immunoSEQ multiplex PCR. The repertoire shows over 75,000 clones; the top ten hold approximately 0.58%. The sample consisted of PBMCs. Every receptor here comes from a man aged 50-60 years in good health and CMV-seronegative.

The CDR3 protein is CASSASGGGRTDTQYF. For the CDR3, the DNA is TGTGCCAGCAGCGCCTCTGGCGGGGGGAGAACAGATACGCAGTATTTT. This sequence joins TRBV9 and TRBJ2-3; 8 nucleotides align to TRBD2. The CDR3 loop spans 16 amino acids. Unmatched junction bases numbered 9, after V lost 3 bases and J lost 3 bases. From germline, CDR1 is SGDLS and CDR2 YYNGEE.

In the case of this clone: This specimen includes other DNA sequences encoding the same CDR3. The genes are TRBV30 and TRBJ1-2, with D perhaps TRBD1 (6 bases). CDR1 and CDR2 from the germline V gene are GTSNPN and SVGIG (reference sequence). The length of the CDR3 is 11 residues. The V end lost 2 bases, the J end lost 8 bases, and 9 bases lay between the germline ends. The CDR3 sequence is CAWSSGVGYTF. Written as DNA, the CDR3 is TGTGCCTGGAGTTCAGGGGTCGGCTACACCTTC.

This chain links TRBV28 with TRBJ1-2; 7 bases line up with TRBD1. V shed 5 bases and J 5 bases; nucleotides not matched to a gene: 5. From germline, CDR1 is MDHEN and CDR2 SYDVKM. CDR3 length equals 13 residues. CDR3: CASSEGARYGYTF. The CDR3 DNA is TGTGCCAGCAGTGAGGGGGCGCGGTATGGCTACACCTTC.

CDR3 amino acids: CASSLAVTEAFF. The DNA of the CDR3 is TGTGCCAGCAGCCTGGCGGTCACTGAAGCTTTCTTT. The chain combines TRBV16 with TRBJ1-1; no firm D call. The V gene's germline CDR1 is KGHSY and CDR2 FQNENV. Trimming took off 4 bases at V and 4 bases at J, with 7 bases between the two ends. The length of the CDR3 is 12 residues.